This TCR beta chain was captured by sequencing in a study of cytomegalovirus exposure and HLA in healthy donors. Turning to the study itself: Earlier results showed roughly 110 million unique TCR beta sequences derived from some 190 million T cells.

The CDR3 extends over 13 amino acids. The germline V gene has CDR1 GTSNPN and CDR2 SVGIG (reference sequence). V lost 2 bases and J lost 9, with 16 bases in between. As to this clone: Antigen specificity is unknown.

Broader study findings: Solely CMV serostatus was available to characterize immune exposure. It was shown in a later analysis that HLA-associated TCR beta chains were more clonally expanded than other, equally common chains. Three CMV-associated chains proved CMV antigen-specific in vitro.

13 Jbeta primers and 60 Vbeta primers were used for the PCR. Sequencing used immunoSEQ multiplex PCR; TCRdb keeps in-frame clones, though not all of them. This sample has 150,000 to 200,000 clones, with 65% to 70% found just once. The chain couples TRBV30 to TRBJ2-5; weak D call: TRBD1 (5 bases). This TCR was sampled from a woman aged 18 to 35 in good health and CMV-seropositive. The sequencing sample was made of PBMCs. The CDR3 here is CAWSLAGPGAQYF. CDR3 coding DNA: TGTGCCTGGAGTCTGGCAGGGCCTGGGGCCCAGTACTTC.